Listed here is a single T cell receptor (beta chain). These data belong to a study of CD8+ T cells in alopecia areata. RNA was isolated and reverse transcribed to cDNA, the sequencing template. Clones were read by immunoSEQ multiplex PCR, and TCRdb kept only the in-frame ones, dropping some. The table has around 29,000 clones, about three quarters seen once. Sorted out of PBMCs were CD4+ T cells and CD8+ T cells. Deletions cut 3 bases from V and 11 bases from J, with 16 bases between. Germline V gene sequence: CDR1 MGHRA, CDR2 YSYEKL. The CDR3 is 14 amino acids. The specimen sequenced was NKG2D-low CD8+ T cells sorted from blood. This TCR was recovered from a human donor with alopecia areata. The V call is TRBV4-1, the J call TRBJ2-2; tentatively, D is TRBD2 (5 bases). CDR3 sequence: CASSHGSPSGELFF. CDR3 DNA: TGCGCCAGCAGCCATGGGTCACCCAGCGGAGAGCTGTTTTTT.